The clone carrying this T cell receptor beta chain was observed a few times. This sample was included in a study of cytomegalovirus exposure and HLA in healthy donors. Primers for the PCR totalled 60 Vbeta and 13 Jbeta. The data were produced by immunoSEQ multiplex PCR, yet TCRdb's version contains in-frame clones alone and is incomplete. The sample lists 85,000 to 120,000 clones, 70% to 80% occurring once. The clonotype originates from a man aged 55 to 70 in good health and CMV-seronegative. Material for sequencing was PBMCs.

The DNA of the CDR3 is TGTGCCAGCGGTTTTATTCCGGCAGATACGCAGTATTTT. This translates into CASGFIPADTQYF. The chain links TRBV2 to TRBJ2-3; D uncertain. The CDR3 loop spans 13 amino acids. V was shortened by 8 bases and J by 4 bases, with 13 bases between the two germline ends. Germline V lookup: CDR1 SNHLY, CDR2 FYNNEI.